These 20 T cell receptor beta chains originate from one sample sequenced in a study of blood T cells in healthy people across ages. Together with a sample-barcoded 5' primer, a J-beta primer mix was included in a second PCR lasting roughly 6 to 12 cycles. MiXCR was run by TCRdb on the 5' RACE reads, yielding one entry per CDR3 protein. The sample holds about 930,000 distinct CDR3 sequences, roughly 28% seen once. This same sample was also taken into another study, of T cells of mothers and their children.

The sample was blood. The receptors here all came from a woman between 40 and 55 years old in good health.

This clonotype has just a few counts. The CDR3 here is CSARASGGSGGVPYNEQFF. The CDR3 region has the DNA TGCAGTGCTAGAGCCTCGGGGGGTAGCGGGGGGGTTCCCTACAATGAGCAGTTCTTC. The chain joins TRBV20-1 to TRBJ2-1; 11 bases fit TRBD2. This CDR3 region has 19 residues. Unmatched junction bases numbered 13, after V lost 1 base and J lost 2 bases. CDR1 is DFQATT, CDR2 SNEGSKA, per germline (reference sequence).

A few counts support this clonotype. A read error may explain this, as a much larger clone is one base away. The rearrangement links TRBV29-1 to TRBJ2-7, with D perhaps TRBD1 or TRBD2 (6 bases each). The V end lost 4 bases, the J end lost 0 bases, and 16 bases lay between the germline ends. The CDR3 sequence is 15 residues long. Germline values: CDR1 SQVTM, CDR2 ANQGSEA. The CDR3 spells CSVGGGWGSSYEQYF. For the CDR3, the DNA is TGCAGCGTTGGAGGGGGGTGGGGGTCCTCCTACGAGCAGTACTTC.

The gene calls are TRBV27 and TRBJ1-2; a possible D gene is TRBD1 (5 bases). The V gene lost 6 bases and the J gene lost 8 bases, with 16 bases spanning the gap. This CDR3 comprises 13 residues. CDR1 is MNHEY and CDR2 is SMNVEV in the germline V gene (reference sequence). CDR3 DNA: TGTGCCAGCAGACCACCCGCCCGGGGGGGCTACACCTTC. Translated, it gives CASRPPARGGYTF.

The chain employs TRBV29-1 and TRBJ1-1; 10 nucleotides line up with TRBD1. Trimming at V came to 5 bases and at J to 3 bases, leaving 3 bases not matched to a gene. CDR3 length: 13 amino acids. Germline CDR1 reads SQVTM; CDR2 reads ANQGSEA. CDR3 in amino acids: CSVCDRGHTEAFF. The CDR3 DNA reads TGCAGCGTTTGCGACAGGGGGCACACTGAAGCTTTCTTT.

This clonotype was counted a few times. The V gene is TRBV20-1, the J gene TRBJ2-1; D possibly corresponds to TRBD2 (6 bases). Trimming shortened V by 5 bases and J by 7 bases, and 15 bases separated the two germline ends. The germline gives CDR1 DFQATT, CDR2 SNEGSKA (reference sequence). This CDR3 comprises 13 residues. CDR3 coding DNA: TGCAGTGCTGAAACCGGGACTCGGAATGAGCAGTTCTTC. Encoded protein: CSAETGTRNEQFF.

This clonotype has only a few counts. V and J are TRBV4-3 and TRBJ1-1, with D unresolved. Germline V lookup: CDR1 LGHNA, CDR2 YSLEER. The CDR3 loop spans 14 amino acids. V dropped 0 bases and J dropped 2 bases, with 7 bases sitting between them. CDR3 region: CASSQELANTEAFF. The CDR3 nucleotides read TGCGCCAGCAGCCAAGAGTTGGCTAACACTGAAGCTTTCTTT.

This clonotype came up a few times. The CDR3 loop is CASGPDRGAPQHF. DNA of the CDR3: TGTGCCAGCGGACCGGACAGGGGAGCGCCCCAGCATTTT. This sequence joins TRBV6-5 and TRBJ1-5; 9 bases are a match to TRBD1. The CDR3 is 13 residues long. Losses at the gene ends were 8 bases for V and 9 bases for J; bases not matched to a gene: 8. Germline CDR1 MNHEY, CDR2 SVGAGI.

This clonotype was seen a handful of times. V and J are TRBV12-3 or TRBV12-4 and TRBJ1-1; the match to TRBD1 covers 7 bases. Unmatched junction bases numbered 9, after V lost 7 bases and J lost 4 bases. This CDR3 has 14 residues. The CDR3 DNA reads TGTGCCAGCAAATCGACAGGGTTGGGCACTGAAGCTTTCTTT. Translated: CASKSTGLGTEAFF.

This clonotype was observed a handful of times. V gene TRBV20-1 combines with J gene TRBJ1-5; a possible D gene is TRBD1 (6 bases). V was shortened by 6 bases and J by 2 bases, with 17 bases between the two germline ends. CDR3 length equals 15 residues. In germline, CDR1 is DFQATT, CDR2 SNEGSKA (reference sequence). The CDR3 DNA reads TGCAGTGCCCCGATGAGGGGGAAAGGCAATCAGCCCCAGCATTTT. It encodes CSAPMRGKGNQPQHF.

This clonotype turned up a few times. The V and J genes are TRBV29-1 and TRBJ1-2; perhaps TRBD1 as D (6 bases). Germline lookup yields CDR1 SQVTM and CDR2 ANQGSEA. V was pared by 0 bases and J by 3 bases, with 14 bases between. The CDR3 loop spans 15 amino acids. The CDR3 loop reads CSVEDYRGGDYGYTF. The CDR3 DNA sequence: TGCAGCGTTGAAGATTATAGAGGGGGGGACTATGGCTACACCTTC.

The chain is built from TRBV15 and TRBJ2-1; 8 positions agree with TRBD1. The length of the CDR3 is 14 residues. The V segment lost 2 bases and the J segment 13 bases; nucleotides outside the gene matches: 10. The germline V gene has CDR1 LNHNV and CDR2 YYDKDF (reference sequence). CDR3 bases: TGTGCCACCAGCAGATTACAGGGGGGAGAGACCCAGTTCTTC. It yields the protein CATSRLQGGETQFF.

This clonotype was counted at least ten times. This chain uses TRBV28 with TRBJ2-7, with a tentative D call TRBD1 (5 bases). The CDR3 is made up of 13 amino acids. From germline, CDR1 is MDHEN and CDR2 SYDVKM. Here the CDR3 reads CAVQGTPSYEQYF. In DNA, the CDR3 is TGTGCAGTTCAGGGCACTCCCTCCTACGAGCAGTACTTC.

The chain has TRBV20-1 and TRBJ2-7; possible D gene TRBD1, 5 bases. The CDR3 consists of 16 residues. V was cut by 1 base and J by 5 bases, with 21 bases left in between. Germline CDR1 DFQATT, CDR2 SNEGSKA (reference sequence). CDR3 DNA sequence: TGCAGTGCTAGAGGGCTTCGGACAACGGCTCCTAACGAGCAGTACTTC. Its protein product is CSARGLRTTAPNEQYF.

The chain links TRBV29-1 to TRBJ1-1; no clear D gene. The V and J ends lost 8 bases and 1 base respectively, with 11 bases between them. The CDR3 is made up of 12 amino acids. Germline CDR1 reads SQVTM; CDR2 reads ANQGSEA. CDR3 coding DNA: TGCAGCCCTAAAAATGGGAACACTGAAGCTTTCTTT. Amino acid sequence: CSPKNGNTEAFF.

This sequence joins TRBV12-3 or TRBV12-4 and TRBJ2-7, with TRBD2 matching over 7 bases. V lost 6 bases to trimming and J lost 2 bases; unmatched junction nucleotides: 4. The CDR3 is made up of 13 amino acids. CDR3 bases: TGTGCCAGCAGCGCGGGGGAGACCTACGAGCAGTACTTC. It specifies CASSAGETYEQYF.

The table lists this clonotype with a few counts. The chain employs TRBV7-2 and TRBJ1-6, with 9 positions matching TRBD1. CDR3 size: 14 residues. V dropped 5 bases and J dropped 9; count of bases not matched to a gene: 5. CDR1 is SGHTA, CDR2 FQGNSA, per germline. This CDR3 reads CASSPGTGSSPLHF. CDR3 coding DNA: TGTGCCAGCAGCCCCGGGACAGGGAGTTCACCCCTCCACTTT.

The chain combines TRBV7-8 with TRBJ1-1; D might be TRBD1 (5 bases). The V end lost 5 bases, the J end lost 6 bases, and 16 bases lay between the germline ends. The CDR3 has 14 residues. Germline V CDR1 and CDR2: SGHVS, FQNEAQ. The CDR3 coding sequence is TGTGCCAGCAGCATAAGGGCAGAGGGGTCTGAAGCTTTCTTT. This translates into CASSIRAEGSEAFF.

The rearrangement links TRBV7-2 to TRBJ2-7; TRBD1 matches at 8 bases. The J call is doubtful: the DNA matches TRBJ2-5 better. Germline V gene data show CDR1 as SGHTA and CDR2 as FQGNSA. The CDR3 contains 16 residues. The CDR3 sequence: CASSLTLGTGGKTQYF. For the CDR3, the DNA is TGTGCCAGCAGCTTAACATTAGGGACAGGCGGAAAGACCCAGTACTTC.

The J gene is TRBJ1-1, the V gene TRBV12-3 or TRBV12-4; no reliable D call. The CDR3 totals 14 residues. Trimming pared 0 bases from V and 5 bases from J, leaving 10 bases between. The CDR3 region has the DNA TGTGCCAGCAGTTTAGCGGCGGTGGGGACTGAAGCTTTCTTT. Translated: CASSLAAVGTEAFF.

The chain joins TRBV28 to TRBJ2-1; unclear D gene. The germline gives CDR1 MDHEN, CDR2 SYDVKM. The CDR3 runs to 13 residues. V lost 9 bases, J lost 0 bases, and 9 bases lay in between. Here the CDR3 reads CASALSSYNEQFF. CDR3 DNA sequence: TGTGCCAGTGCCCTGAGCTCCTACAATGAGCAGTTCTTC.